One and the same sample provided the 13 T cell receptor beta chains below, sequenced in a study of beta chain features in type 1 diabetes. Every isolated RNA sample was fully reverse transcribed, so sequencing captured expressed TCRB transcripts. TCRdb's table, derived via immunoSEQ multiplex PCR, lists solely in-frame clones and lacks some. The sample has 350,000 or so clones, around a fifth seen once; the top ten hold 0.044%. The source material was naive CD4+ T cells from blood. Receptors originate from a young woman in good health.

The chain couples TRBV5-1 to TRBJ2-7; D remains unclear. Looked up from germline, CDR1 is SGHRS and CDR2 is YFSETQ. The CDR3 covers 13 residues. Trimming took off 0 bases at V and 7 bases at J, with 11 bases between the two ends. The CDR3 DNA follows: TGCGCCAGCAGCTTGGTCCCTGACGGGGAGCAGTACTTC. This codes for CASSLVPDGEQYF.

This chain links TRBV5-4 with TRBJ2-1; D is uncertain. The CDR3 has 14 residues. Germline V gives CDR1 SGHNT, CDR2 YYREEE (reference sequence). The V gene lost 2 bases and the J gene lost 0 bases, with 6 bases spanning the gap. CDR3 sequence reads: CASSFVSSYNEQFF. The CDR3 nucleotides read TGTGCCAGCAGCTTCGTATCCTCCTACAATGAGCAGTTCTTC.

The chain joins TRBV19 to TRBJ2-3; weak D call: TRBD1 (6 bases). Germline CDR1 is LNHDA and CDR2 is SQIVND (reference sequence). V was cut by 4 bases and J by 3 bases, with 8 bases left in between. The CDR3 contains 13 residues. The CDR3 nucleotides read TGTGCCAGTAGTAAGGACAGAACAGATACGCAGTATTTT. Translation: CASSKDRTDTQYF.

CDR3 DNA: TGTGCCAGCAGCCAGGGACAGGATAGCAATCAGCCCCAGCATTTT. Translating it yields CASSQGQDSNQPQHF. V is TRBV5-4 and J is TRBJ1-5; 8 bases fit TRBD1. The CDR3 consists of 15 residues. J was trimmed by 0 bases and V by 4 bases; bases with no gene match: 3. The germline gives CDR1 SGHNT, CDR2 YYREEE (reference sequence).

The V call is TRBV7-2, the J call TRBJ2-3; 14 bases fit TRBD2. Germline V gene sequence: CDR1 SGHTA, CDR2 FQGNSA. V lost 6 bases to trimming and J lost 4 bases; unmatched junction nucleotides: 9. The CDR3 runs 17 residues. CDR3 region: CASRPPGLAGASDTQYF. The CDR3 DNA is TGTGCCAGCAGACCACCGGGACTAGCGGGAGCATCAGATACGCAGTATTTT.

J is TRBJ1-5 and V is TRBV28, with a weak D call TRBD1 (5 bases). Trimming took 6 bases from V and 4 from J, leaving 10 bases between them. Germline values: CDR1 MDHEN, CDR2 SYDVKM. The CDR3 contains 13 residues. For the CDR3, the DNA is TGTGCCAGCAGAGACAGACGGAATCAGCCCCAGCATTTT. This translates into CASRDRRNQPQHF.

J is TRBJ2-7 and V is TRBV19, with TRBD1 as a possible D gene (5 bases). V was pared by 3 bases and J by 5 bases, with 11 bases between. The length of the CDR3 is 13 residues. From germline, CDR1 is LNHDA and CDR2 SQIVND (reference sequence). The CDR3: CASSMPQGNEQYF. The CDR3 DNA reads TGTGCCAGTAGTATGCCGCAGGGTAACGAGCAGTACTTC.

The J gene is TRBJ1-2, the V gene TRBV5-1; TRBD1 is a possible D gene (6 bases). The CDR3 totals 14 residues. V was clipped by 1 base and J by 4 bases, with 11 bases between them. Germline V lookup: CDR1 SGHRS, CDR2 YFSETQ. The CDR3 region has the DNA TGCGCCAGCAGCTTGCAGGGGCGATTCTATGGCTACACCTTC. Its protein is CASSLQGRFYGYTF.

This clone was counted only a few times. The V and J genes are TRBV29-1 and TRBJ2-5; 9 nucleotides match TRBD2. J was trimmed by 3 bases and V by 6 bases; bases with no gene match: 8. This CDR3 is built from 14 residues. CDR1 is SQVTM and CDR2 is ANQGSEA in the germline V gene. The CDR3: CSVGRLAGEETQYF. Here the CDR3 DNA reads TGCAGCGTGGGTAGGTTAGCGGGGGAAGAGACCCAGTACTTC.

This chain joins TRBV7-9 and TRBJ2-3; 15 positions match TRBD2. With V trimmed by 4 bases and J by 0 bases, 2 bases remained unmatched. Germline loops: CDR1 SEHNR, CDR2 FQNEAQ (reference sequence). The CDR3 runs to 17 residues. CDR3 sequence reads: CASSSGLAGGSTDTQYF. DNA of the CDR3: TGTGCCAGCAGCTCAGGACTAGCGGGGGGGAGCACAGATACGCAGTATTTT. Together with reference TRBV7-9 and TRBJ2-3, the CDR3 gives the full variable domain: DTGVSQNPRHKITKRGQNVTFRCDPISEHNRLYWYRQTLGQGPEFLTYFQNEAQLEKSRLLSDRFSAERPKGSFSTLEIQRTEQGDSAMYLCASSSGLAGGSTDTQYFGPGTRLTVL.

V and J are TRBV11-2 and TRBJ1-1; D call uncertain. CDR3 length equals 15 residues. CDR1 is SGHAT and CDR2 is FQNNGV in the germline V gene. Trimming stripped 2 bases from V and 0 bases from J, with 10 bases between. CDR3 nucleotide sequence: TGTGCCAGCAGCTTATCACTGTCAATGAACACTGAAGCTTTCTTT. Translation: CASSLSLSMNTEAFF.

This clone appeared a few times. The genes are TRBV7-2 and TRBJ2-5; 9 bases are shared with TRBD1. Germline CDR1 is SGHTA and CDR2 is FQGNSA. The CDR3 runs to 14 residues. J gave up 7 bases and V 5 bases, and 8 bases lay outside the gene matches. The CDR3 region has the DNA TGTGCCAGCAGCAACGACAGGGGGTTCGGGACCCAGTACTTC. Its protein is CASSNDRGFGTQYF.

The chain is built from TRBV6-6 and TRBJ2-4, with a possible D match to TRBD1 (5 bases). V was pared by 4 bases and J by 13 bases, with 11 bases between. CDR1 is MNHNY and CDR2 is SVGAGI in the germline V gene (reference sequence). The CDR3 totals 11 residues. The CDR3 DNA follows: TGTGCCAGCAGTTCTGGAAGGGGACAGTACTTC. This translates into CASSSGRGQYF.